Sequencing of this T cell receptor (beta chain) was carried out in a study of neurological immune-mediated disorders. V was clipped by 3 bases and J by 1 base, with 12 bases between them. The germline V gene encodes CDR1 KGHSH and CDR2 LQKENI. The CDR3 totals 15 residues. The time point was: longitudinal time-point 3. Using its own MiXCR run on the 5' RACE reads, TCRdb lists one record per CDR3 protein. In the table there are under 130,000 distinct CDR3 sequences, approximately 10% of which are singletons. The J gene is TRBJ1-1, the V gene TRBV18; weak D call: TRBD1 (6 bases). The origin of this receptor is a female donor with HTLV-1-associated myelopathy (HAM/TSP). The material sequenced was PBMCs. CDR3 amino acids: CASSPPGAQNTEAFF. CDR3 in DNA: TGTGCCAGCTCACCGCCGGGGGCACAGAACACTGAAGCTTTCTTT.